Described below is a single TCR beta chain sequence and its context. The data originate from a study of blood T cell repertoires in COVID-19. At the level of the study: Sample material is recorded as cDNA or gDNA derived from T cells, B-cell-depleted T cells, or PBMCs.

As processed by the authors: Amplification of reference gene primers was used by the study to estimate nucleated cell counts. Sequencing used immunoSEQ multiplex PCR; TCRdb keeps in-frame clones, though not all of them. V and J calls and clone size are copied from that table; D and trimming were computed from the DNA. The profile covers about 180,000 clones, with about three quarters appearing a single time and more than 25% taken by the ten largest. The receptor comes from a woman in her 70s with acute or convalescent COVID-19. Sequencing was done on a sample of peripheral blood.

The CDR3 region is CASSINGAEAFF. Written as DNA, the CDR3 is TGTGCCAGTAGTATTAACGGAGCTGAAGCTTTCTTT. The gene calls are TRBV19 and TRBJ1-1; D is unclear. The CDR3 is 12 amino acids. Germline loops: CDR1 LNHDA, CDR2 SQIVND (reference sequence). V lost 3 bases to trimming and J lost 6 bases, with 8 bases between them.